These T cell receptor beta chains were read from a single sample in a study of T cell repertoires in cytomegalovirus infection. Their antigens are not known. TCRdb analysed the reads with MiXCR anew, one entry per CDR3 protein. In the table there are approximately 73,000 distinct CDR3 sequences, 35% to 45% of which are singletons. The sample consisted of CD8+ T cells from cultured PBMCs, taken from culture after CMV antigen stimulation. These receptors were collected from a human donor in good health (CMV status not recorded). Some clones in this sample may be carry-over from other donors' samples. Each CDR3 is given with its conserved first and last residue. The order of the fields is clone size, J gene, D gene, V gene, CDR3 protein, CDR3 DNA. D genes are given only for firm matches. Expanded clones are given a class, and other clones once, few, many or no size at all.

>.|TRBJ1-1|TRBD1|TRBV9
CASSVARDRAENTEAFF
TGTGCCAGCAGCGTAGCTCGGGACAGGGCCGAGAACACTGAAGCTTTCTTT
>.|TRBJ2-3|.|TRBV20-1
CSARSGDDARTDTQYF
TGCAGTGCTAGATCGGGGGATGACGCCCGTACAGATACGCAGTATTTT
>.|TRBJ1-1|TRBD1|TRBV7-2
CASSLARGPEAFF
TGTGCCAGCAGCTTAGCTAGGGGGCCTGAAGCTTTCTTT
>.|TRBJ2-1|TRBD2|TRBV4-1
CASSQDGSSGGYNEQFF
TGCGCCAGCAGCCAAGACGGGTCCAGCGGGGGATACAATGAGCAGTTCTTC
>few|TRBJ2-7|.|TRBV6-2/TRBV6-3
CASSYRTAFDEQYF
TGTGCCAGCAGTTACAGGACGGCCTTTGACGAGCAGTACTTC
>few|TRBJ2-2|TRBD2|TRBV7-3
CASSLRPLAGANTGELFF
TGTGCCAGCAGCTTAAGGCCTCTAGCGGGGGCCAACACCGGGGAGCTGTTTTTT
>.|TRBJ2-7|TRBD2|TRBV7-3
CASSPSGGGTSEQYF
TGTGCCAGCAGTCCTAGCGGGGGGGGAACGAGCGAGCAGTACTTC
>.|TRBJ1-5|.|TRBV28
CASSLRSPGNQPQHF
TGTGCCAGCAGTTTAAGGTCCCCAGGCAATCAGCCCCAGCATTTT
>few|TRBJ1-1|.|TRBV7-6
CASSGSSGTEAFF
TGTGCCAGCAGCGGCTCGAGCGGCACTGAAGCTTTCTTT
>.|TRBJ1-1|.|TRBV12-3/TRBV12-4
CASSSINTEAFF
TGTGCCAGCAGTAGCATCAACACTGAAGCTTTCTTT
>.|TRBJ1-2|.|TRBV27
CASSAYRELDYGYTF
TGTGCCAGCAGTGCCTACAGGGAATTGGACTATGGCTACACCTTC
>few|TRBJ1-3|.|TRBV4-3
CASSQSPFGGDLSGNTIYF
TGCGCCAGCAGCCAATCGCCTTTCGGAGGGGACCTCTCTGGAAACACCATATATTTT
>.|TRBJ2-3|TRBD1|TRBV5-1
CASSYLGGLVTDTQYF
TGCGCCAGCAGCTACTTAGGGGGCCTCGTCACAGATACGCAGTATTTT
>few|TRBJ2-7|TRBD1|TRBV4-1
CASSQEQGGYEQYF
TGCGCCAGCAGCCAAGAACAGGGGGGCTACGAGCAGTACTTC
>few|TRBJ1-2|.|TRBV4-1
CASSPGIGFSIRSAF
TGCGCCAGCAGCCCGGGGATAGGGTTTAGTATACGAAGTGCCTTC